Below, one T cell receptor beta chain is given with its context. This entry belongs to a study of fetal regulatory T cell absence and autoimmunity. The assay was run at survey level. Sequencing used immunoSEQ multiplex PCR; TCRdb keeps in-frame clones, though not all of them. The table includes more than 90,000 clones, around 72% detected once. Germline CDR1 reads SQVTM; CDR2 reads ANQGSEA. V lost 7 bases to trimming and J lost 5 bases, with 14 bases between them. CDR3 size: 12 residues. The chain is built from TRBV29-1 and TRBJ2-5; TRBD2 is a possible D gene (6 bases). The sample was pancreas tissue. The receptor's source is a male donor with IPEX syndrome. The chain's CDR3 is CSAVEGGETQYF. The CDR3 DNA follows: TGCAGCGCCGTCGAGGGAGGTGAGACCCAGTACTTC.